This is a list of T cell receptor beta chains from one sample in a study of memory CD4+ T cells and cytomegalovirus serostatus. Libraries were prepared by immunoSEQ multiplex PCR; TCRdb keeps only in-frame clonotypes and omits some of them. The sample yields just under 95,000 clones, about four fifths seen once. The sequenced sample consisted of memory CD4+ T cells from blood. Every receptor here comes from an adult in good health and CMV-seropositive. Both conserved end residues are part of each CDR3. D genes are given only for firm matches. Some rows mark clone size as missing; the rest say once, few, many or name a class of expanded clone.

j_gene	abundance	d_gene	v_gene	CDR3aa	CDR3nt
TRBJ2-5	few	TRBD2	TRBV6-1	CASSEHLGLASEETQYF	TGTGCCAGCAGTGAACATTTGGGACTAGCGAGCGAAGAGACCCAGTACTTC
TRBJ1-1	.	.	TRBV2	CASRGESTEAFF	TGTGCCAGCAGGGGGGAGAGCACTGAAGCTTTCTTT
TRBJ2-1	once	TRBD2	TRBV19	CATQRLAGGSYNEQFF	TGTGCCACCCAACGACTAGCGGGGGGCTCCTACAATGAGCAGTTCTTC
TRBJ1-1	.	.	TRBV6-6	CASGTGQVLMNTEAFF	TGTGCCAGCGGTACGGGGCAGGTTCTCATGAACACTGAAGCTTTCTTT
TRBJ2-1	.	TRBD1	TRBV6-1	CASSAGQGSTRGGEQFF	TGTGCCAGCAGTGCAGGACAGGGAAGCACACGAGGGGGGGAGCAGTTCTTC
TRBJ1-1	.	TRBD1	TRBV5-4	CASSLAGTGGTNTEAFF	TGTGCCAGCAGCTTGGCTGGGACAGGGGGAACGAACACTGAAGCTTTCTTT
TRBJ2-3	.	.	TRBV7-9	CASSRLSANTDTQYF	TGTGCCAGCAGCCGACTAAGCGCTAACACAGATACGCAGTATTTT
TRBJ1-5	.	.	TRBV19	CASSIVGGAALEHF	TGTGCCAGTAGTATTGTAGGGGGGGCCGCCCTGGAGCATTTT
TRBJ2-2	.	TRBD2	TRBV7-2	CASSLLAGVGTGELFF	TGTGCCAGCAGCTTACTTGCGGGAGTAGGCACCGGGGAGCTGTTTTTT
TRBJ1-1	.	TRBD1	TRBV28	CASSPTGEGTEAFF	TGTGCCAGCAGCCCAACAGGGGAGGGAACTGAAGCTTTCTTT
TRBJ2-7	.	TRBD2	TRBV11-2	CASSPTSGSYEQYF	TGTGCCAGCAGCCCCACTAGCGGCTCCTACGAGCAGTACTTC
TRBJ1-5	.	TRBD1	TRBV6-1	CASSGYLSAQGGSNQPQHF	TGTGCCAGCAGTGGTTATCTAAGTGCCCAAGGGGGCAGCAATCAGCCCCAGCATTTT
TRBJ2-3	.	TRBD2	TRBV10-3	CAITTGGSSDTQYF	TGTGCCATCACCACCGGCGGGAGCTCAGATACGCAGTATTTT
TRBJ1-1	.	.	TRBV5-1	CASSLSVSGHTEAFF	TGCGCCAGCAGCTTGTCCGTATCTGGGCACACTGAAGCTTTCTTT
TRBJ1-5	.	.	TRBV6-6	CASSYGIPSNQPQHF	TGTGCCAGCAGTTATGGGATACCTAGCAATCAGCCCCAGCATTTT
TRBJ1-1	few	.	TRBV30	CAWSGRGTEAFF	TGTGCCTGGAGTGGCAGGGGCACTGAAGCTTTCTTT
TRBJ1-4	.	.	TRBV15	CATSSRSNEKLFF	TGTGCCACCAGCAGTCGTTCTAATGAAAAACTGTTTTTT
TRBJ2-1	.	.	TRBV10-3	CAISEKRSYNEQFF	TGTGCCATCAGTGAGAAGAGATCTTACAATGAGCAGTTCTTC
TRBJ2-3	.	TRBD1	TRBV7-3	CASSLRDRYTDTQYF	TGTGCCAGCAGCTTAAGGGACAGATACACAGATACGCAGTATTTT
TRBJ2-3	once	TRBD2	TRBV18	CASSPTSGLRDTQYF	TGTGCCAGCTCACCTACTAGCGGGTTAAGAGATACGCAGTATTTT
TRBJ1-1	few	.	TRBV2	CASSELQPNGGGDTEAFF	TGTGCCAGCAGTGAACTCCAACCGAACGGGGGGGGAGACACTGAAGCTTTCTTT
TRBJ1-1	.	.	TRBV27	CASRSQGKAFF	TGTGCCAGCAGATCGCAAGGTAAAGCTTTCTTT
TRBJ2-7	.	.	TRBV28	CASRKSDSYEQYF	TGTGCCAGCAGAAAGTCGGACAGCTACGAGCAGTACTTC
TRBJ1-5	.	.	TRBV28	CASSLFHVRQDSNQPQHF	TGTGCCAGCAGTTTATTTCACGTCCGACAGGATAGCAATCAGCCCCAGCATTTT
TRBJ1-1	few	.	TRBV7-9	CASSFPPPMNTEAFF	TGTGCCAGCAGCTTCCCCCCCCCAATGAACACTGAAGCTTTCTTT
TRBJ1-5	.	TRBD1	TRBV6-1	CASSKTGGDQPQHF	TGTGCCAGCTCCAAGACAGGGGGGGATCAGCCCCAGCATTTT
TRBJ2-2	few	TRBD1	TRBV4-2	CASSQDTQGLNTGELFF	TGTGCCAGCAGCCAGGATACACAGGGGCTGAACACCGGGGAGCTGTTTTTT
TRBJ1-4	few	.	TRBV2	CASKTQLNEKLFF	TGTGCCAGCAAGACACAGCTTAATGAAAAACTGTTTTTT
TRBJ1-2	.	.	TRBV29-1	CSVAENYGYTF	TGCAGCGTTGCAGAAAACTATGGCTACACCTTC
TRBJ2-6	.	TRBD2	TRBV28	CASSLSRAGGRGSGANVLTF	TGTGCCAGCAGTTTATCTCGGGCGGGGGGTAGGGGCTCTGGGGCCAACGTCCTGACTTTC
TRBJ1-4	once	.	TRBV6-5	CASSRGRGPNEKLFF	TGTGCCAGCAGTCGTGGGAGGGGCCCTAATGAAAAACTGTTTTTT
TRBJ1-3	many	.	TRBV9	CASSVIPFSSGNTIYF	TGTGCCAGCAGCGTAATCCCTTTTTCCTCTGGAAACACCATATATTTT
TRBJ1-2	.	TRBD1	TRBV28	CASSKGGQLYGYTF	TGTGCCAGCAGCAAAGGGGGCCAGCTCTATGGCTACACCTTC
TRBJ1-1	many	TRBD1	TRBV6-5	CASSYRRGQTEAFF	TGTGCCAGCAGTTACCGTAGGGGGCAGACTGAAGCTTTCTTT
TRBJ2-7	.	TRBD2	TRBV7-2	CASSPRLAGAYEQYF	TGTGCCAGCAGCCCGCGACTAGCGGGGGCCTACGAGCAGTACTTC
TRBJ2-2	once	TRBD2	TRBV7-9	CASNGRVNTGELFF	TGTGCCAGCAACGGGAGGGTTAACACCGGGGAGCTGTTTTTT
TRBJ2-2	.	TRBD2	TRBV11-1	CASSSIAGGLPGELFF	TGTGCCAGCAGTTCCATAGCGGGAGGGCTGCCCGGGGAGCTGTTTTTT
TRBJ1-2	few	TRBD1	TRBV27	CASSSGQGTYGYTF	TGTGCCAGCAGTTCGGGACAGGGAACCTATGGCTACACCTTC
TRBJ2-1	.	TRBD2	TRBV5-4	CASSQPSGDYNEQFF	TGTGCCAGCAGCCAACCTAGCGGCGACTACAATGAGCAGTTCTTC
TRBJ2-5	once	TRBD2	TRBV7-2	CASSLSLAGPWETQYF	TGTGCCAGCAGCTTAAGCCTAGCGGGACCATGGGAGACCCAGTACTTC
TRBJ1-1	.	.	TRBV7-2	CASSLAADGPNTEAFF	TGTGCCAGCAGCTTAGCGGCGGACGGTCCGAACACTGAAGCTTTCTTT
TRBJ1-4	few	TRBD1	TRBV7-9	CASSFLGRGLEKLFF	TGTGCCAGCAGCTTCCTCGGCAGGGGGCTTGAAAAACTGTTTTTT
TRBJ2-5	.	.	TRBV7-2	CASTEYVQETQYF	TGTGCCAGCACCGAATACGTCCAAGAGACCCAGTACTTC
TRBJ2-1	.	.	TRBV28	CASSSMPGTPRAQFF	TGTGCCAGCAGTTCAATGCCCGGGACCCCCAGGGCGCAGTTCTTC
TRBJ1-2	once	.	TRBV18	CASSPGIYGYTF	TGTGCCAGCTCACCAGGGATTTATGGCTACACCTTC
TRBJ1-1	.	.	TRBV18	CASSPRRGENTEAFF	TGTGCCAGCTCACCACGGAGGGGGGAGAACACTGAAGCTTTCTTT
TRBJ1-2	.	.	TRBV28	CASSFRRPIYGYTF	TGTGCCAGCAGTTTTAGACGGCCCATCTATGGCTACACCTTC
TRBJ2-7	.	.	TRBV10-3	CAISESRGAYEQYF	TGTGCCATCAGTGAGTCGAGGGGGGCCTACGAGCAGTACTTC
TRBJ1-1	.	.	TRBV30	CAWSNYRVSTEAFF	TGTGCCTGGAGCAACTACAGGGTGAGCACTGAAGCTTTCTTT
TRBJ2-7	.	.	TRBV2	CASIVRDYEQYF	TGTGCCAGCATTGTCAGAGACTACGAGCAGTACTTC
TRBJ2-7	.	TRBD2	TRBV2	CASRGEGYEQYF	TGTGCCAGCAGGGGGGAGGGGTACGAGCAGTACTTC
TRBJ2-3	.	.	TRBV28	CASLGTPSTDTQYF	TGTGCCAGTCTAGGGACGCCGAGCACAGATACGCAGTATTTT
TRBJ1-5	.	.	TRBV6-1	CASSGTGNQPQHF	TGTGCCAGCAGCGGGACGGGCAATCAGCCCCAGCATTTT
TRBJ2-1	.	.	TRBV16	CASSQSRAGSYNEQFF	TGTGCCAGCAGCCAAAGCAGGGCTGGTTCGTACAATGAGCAGTTCTTC
TRBJ2-1	.	.	TRBV7-9	CASSFNREGEQFF	TGTGCCAGCAGCTTTAACAGGGAAGGTGAGCAGTTCTTC
TRBJ2-7	.	TRBD2	TRBV29-1	CSVLGLAGAYEQYF	TGCAGCGTGCTGGGACTAGCGGGAGCCTACGAGCAGTACTTC
TRBJ2-7	.	.	TRBV6-1	CASSLTNSEQYF	TGTGCCAGCAGCTTGACTAACTCCGAGCAGTACTTC
TRBJ2-3	.	.	TRBV5-5	CASSWQQDSDTQYF	TGTGCCAGCAGCTGGCAGCAAGACTCAGATACGCAGTATTTT
TRBJ2-3	.	.	TRBV11-3	CASSLARRSPQYF	TGTGCCAGCAGCTTAGCCCGGCGGAGTCCCCAGTATTTT
TRBJ2-2	once	.	TRBV27	CASLGRMNTGELFF	TGTGCCAGCTTGGGCAGAATGAACACCGGGGAGCTGTTTTTT